The source of this T cell receptor (beta chain) is a study of early stage breast cancer tumors (dated by TCRdb to 2016 to 2017). Study-wide context: Of the approximately 15 invasive breast tumors, some twelve were found to be estrogen receptor-positive, progesterone receptor-positive and HER2-negative. About 70% of the 12 ER+/PR+/HER2- tumors were invasive ductal carcinomas, while the other four were invasive lobular carcinomas. A read coverage of roughly 10-fold per sample was achieved on average. Across all samples, 2,651,842 templates representing 1,097,674 unique clonotypes were detected. The full study reports these points: Enriched TCRB sequences shared across patients were found to be mostly commonly generated sequences that were unlikely to play an important role in the tumor microenvironment. Because the cohort was small, a breakdown by tumor subtype could not be done. Compared with adjacent normal breast tissue, tumors had roughly 2.5-fold higher T cell density and higher clonality. Greater similarity was observed between blood and normal breast repertoires than between blood and tumor repertoires, and tumor was distinguished from normal in most of the 16 patients when each tissue was compared with blood. Chain pairing and functional markers such as CD4, CD8 and FOXP3 were not captured by bulk genomic DNA sequencing of unsorted cells.

About 20-50 mg of tumor tissue was diced and typically yielded more than 2.5 ug of DNA. The study profiled bulk TCR beta-chain repertoires in matched peripheral blood, tumor and adjacent normal breast tissue taken from about 15 patients with early-stage breast cancer. After resection, visually identified tumor tissue was excised and placed in prechilled RNAlater. Tumor tissue (roughly 18-50 mg) was diced and then homogenized with a TissueLyser II in RLTplus buffer containing beta-mercaptoethanol and antifoaming agent. Genomic DNA was extracted with the Qiagen AllPrep DNA/RNA Mini kit. Every sample was amplified as two independent genomic DNA replicates, using approximately 0.5 ug for blood and about 1.6 ug for tumor or normal breast. Following the manufacturer's instructions, the ImmunoSeq Intro kit was used to carry out TCRB sequencing on genomic DNA. The multiplex PCR ran for 30 to 35 cycles using proprietary primers and spike-in control sequences for absolute quantification. An 87-bp fragment spanning the CDR3 and flanking V and J genes was sequenced with single-end 150-bp reads. Seven samples, with two replicates for each sample, were multiplexed per lane of an Illumina MiSeq using version 3.0 chemistry. The authors' analysis ran thus. The vendor's proprietary pipeline handled the raw data processing, merging both replicates into a single result for each sample. To define clonotypes, the study grouped productive rearrangements that shared the V-gene family, CDR3 amino acid sequence and J-gene segment. Clonality was calculated as 1 minus the normalized Shannon entropy (Pielou evenness) of TCRB abundances. T cell density was estimated by dividing total templates by the number of input cells inferred from the DNA input amount. Recon with default parameters was used to estimate total repertoire diversity and clonality. Tumor-enriched clonotypes were defined as having over 0.1% abundance in tumor and at least 32-fold higher abundance than in normal breast. TCRdb carries this immuneACCESS record with in-frame sequences only. Its versions omit some clonotypes, under half of them owing to an unresolved V gene in the studies checked, with the rest unexplained. The D gene and trimming were derived from the DNA, and the V and J assignments and clone size from that table. This sample lists nearly 25,000 clones; over 60% were detected once. The biggest ten clones account for 9.5% to 10% of the sample.

Regarding this clone: Its antigen remains undetermined. No base quality information exists; no much larger clone differs at one position.

V is clipped by 2 bases and J by 7 bases, and the sequence between their germline boundaries is 9 bases long. CDR1 and CDR2, looked up from the germline V gene, are SGHTA and FQGNSA. The CDR3 covers 12 residues, taking in both the cysteine and the phenylalanine. Only the CDR3 DNA stays, 36 bases, in frame from base 1. Sequencing used breast tumor tissue. The V and J genes are TRBV7-2 and TRBJ2-7, with the D gene uncertain. The TCR was taken from a person aged 60 to 70 with breast cancer. The encoded CDR3 is CASSLPHLEQYF. In nucleotide form, the sequence is TGTGCCAGCAGCTTACCCCACTTAGAGCAGTACTTC. With all but the CDR3 taken from the reference TRBV7-2 and TRBJ2-7 genes, the full variable domain is: GAGVSQSPSNKVTEKGKDVELRCDPISGHTALYWYRQSLGQGLEFLIYFQGNSAPDKSGLPSDRFSAERTGGSVSTLTIQRTQQEDSAVYLCASSLPHLEQYFGPGTRLTVT.